The rows below give T cell receptor beta chains drawn from one sample of a study of pediatric ulcerative colitis. Clones were sequenced by immunoSEQ multiplex PCR, and TCRdb holds only the in-frame ones, with some missing. Of some 24,000 clones listed, approximately 71% are singletons. Specimen: gut tissue. The receptors here all came from a boy between 10 and 17 years old with severe ulcerative colitis. CDR3s include the opening cysteine and the closing phenylalanine or tryptophan. Fields, in order: D gene, clone size, V gene, J gene, CDR3 DNA, CDR3 protein. The D gene is left open where the match is weak. Clone size is stated in some rows and not others, as once, few, many or a class when expanded.

D gene: NA; clone size: NA; V gene: TRBV7-9; J gene: TRBJ2-1; CDR3 DNA: TGTGCCAGCAGCTTAGCAGAAACTGAGCAGTTCTTC; CDR3 protein: CASSLAETEQFF
D gene: NA; clone size: NA; V gene: TRBV5-6; J gene: TRBJ1-2; CDR3 DNA: TGTGCCAGCAGCTATGGGGTAAATTTGAACTATGGCTACACCTTC; CDR3 protein: CASSYGVNLNYGYTF
D gene: TRBD2; clone size: NA; V gene: TRBV29-1; J gene: TRBJ2-3; CDR3 DNA: TGCAGCGTTGATAGCGGGCCTAGCACAGATACGCAGTATTTT; CDR3 protein: CSVDSGPSTDTQYF
D gene: NA; clone size: NA; V gene: TRBV5-4; J gene: TRBJ2-7; CDR3 DNA: TGTGCCAGCAGCCCTGAAGGCGGTTCCTACGAGCAGTACTTC; CDR3 protein: CASSPEGGSYEQYF
D gene: NA; clone size: NA; V gene: TRBV11-2; J gene: TRBJ2-5; CDR3 DNA: TGTGCCAGCAGCTTAGGCGGGATACCGTACCAAGAGACCCAGTACTTC; CDR3 protein: CASSLGGIPYQETQYF
D gene: NA; clone size: NA; V gene: TRBV6-5; J gene: TRBJ2-1; CDR3 DNA: TGTGCCAGCAGTGTCCTGGGCCGCTTTAATGAGCAGTTCTTC; CDR3 protein: CASSVLGRFNEQFF
D gene: TRBD2; clone size: NA; V gene: TRBV29-1; J gene: TRBJ2-1; CDR3 DNA: TGCAGGGCCAGCCGGGGGACTAGCTCTAATGAGCAGTTCTTC; CDR3 protein: CRASRGTSSNEQFF
D gene: NA; clone size: NA; V gene: TRBV5-6; J gene: TRBJ2-2; CDR3 DNA: TGTGCCAGCAGCCGGGACTTCACCGGGGAGCTGTTTTTT; CDR3 protein: CASSRDFTGELFF
D gene: NA; clone size: NA; V gene: TRBV7-2; J gene: TRBJ2-3; CDR3 DNA: TGTGCCAGCAGCTCCGACGGTCAAAGCACAGATACGCAGTATTTT; CDR3 protein: CASSSDGQSTDTQYF
D gene: NA; clone size: NA; V gene: TRBV6-1; J gene: TRBJ2-2; CDR3 DNA: TGTGCCAGCGGTCAAAACACCGGGGAGCTGTTTTTT; CDR3 protein: CASGQNTGELFF
D gene: TRBD1; clone size: NA; V gene: TRBV7-2; J gene: TRBJ1-1; CDR3 DNA: TGTGCCAGCAGCTCGCGACAGGGGGCGACTGAAGCTTTCTTT; CDR3 protein: CASSSRQGATEAFF
D gene: NA; clone size: once; V gene: TRBV11-2; J gene: TRBJ2-3; CDR3 DNA: TGTGCCAGCAGCTTAAGGGGCATTTCGTCGACAGATACGCAGTATTTT; CDR3 protein: CASSLRGISSTDTQYF
D gene: TRBD2; clone size: NA; V gene: TRBV6-6; J gene: TRBJ2-2; CDR3 DNA: TGTGCCAGCAGTTTTTCCGCTAGCGGGAAGACCGGGGAGCTGTTTTTT; CDR3 protein: CASSFSASGKTGELFF
D gene: TRBD2; clone size: NA; V gene: TRBV6-5; J gene: TRBJ2-7; CDR3 DNA: TGTGCCAGCAGTAGGGGACTAGCGGGACGCGAGCAGTACTTC; CDR3 protein: CASSRGLAGREQYF
D gene: NA; clone size: NA; V gene: TRBV30; J gene: TRBJ2-2; CDR3 DNA: TGTGCCTGGAACGCACGGGGCACCGGGGAGCTGTTTTTT; CDR3 protein: CAWNARGTGELFF
D gene: NA; clone size: NA; V gene: TRBV28; J gene: TRBJ1-1; CDR3 DNA: TGTGCCAGCCGCAAACAAACGAACACTGAAGCTTTCTTT; CDR3 protein: CASRKQTNTEAFF
D gene: TRBD2; clone size: once; V gene: TRBV25-1; J gene: TRBJ2-1; CDR3 DNA: TGTGCCAGCAGTGAATCGGCGCGGGAGACCTCCTACAATGAGCAGTTCTTC; CDR3 protein: CASSESARETSYNEQFF
D gene: NA; clone size: NA; V gene: TRBV29-1; J gene: TRBJ2-1; CDR3 DNA: TGCAGCGTTATTCTACTCACCCGACTCAATGAGCAGTTCTTC; CDR3 protein: CSVILLTRLNEQFF
D gene: NA; clone size: NA; V gene: TRBV1; J gene: TRBJ2-6; CDR3 DNA: TGCACCAGCAGCCGCAAACTAGCGGGATCCTCCCCCAGGGCCAACGTCCTGACTTTC; CDR3 protein: CTSSRKLAGSSPRANVLTF